The next 30 T cell receptor beta chains were all read from a single sample in a study of T cell responses to AZD1222 COVID-19 vaccine (dated by TCRdb to the early 2020s). Per the publication, the time point label means: baseline before first vaccination. The library was prepared using the immunoSEQ multiplex PCR assay. TCRdb holds this immuneACCESS table with in-frame rearrangements only. Some clones are missing; in checked studies, unresolved V genes explain under half, and the rest has no known cause. In all, the sample holds 100,000 to 150,000 clones, and nearly 95% of those were seen once. The top ten hold about 5% of the sample. The starting material was peripheral blood, obtained on day 0 of AZD1222 vaccination. Source of these receptors: an adult in good health.

The chain combines TRBV5-1 with TRBJ1-1; D remains unclear. Trimming pared 4 bases from V and 0 bases from J, leaving 13 bases between. CDR3 length: 15 amino acids. CDR1 and CDR2 from the germline V gene are SGHRS and YFSETQ. CDR3 sequence: CASSLELIMNTEAFF. The CDR3 DNA follows: TGCGCCAGCAGCCTGGAGCTGATCATGAACACTGAAGCTTTCTTT.

The chain has TRBV4-1 and TRBJ2-5, with D uncertain. Between the trimmed V and J ends, which lost 1 base and 4 bases, there was a span of 7 bases. CDR3 length: 13 amino acids. Germline CDR1 is MGHRA and CDR2 is YSYEKL. This chain's CDR3 is CASSQVPGETQYF. In nucleotides, the CDR3 is TGCGCCAGCAGCCAAGTTCCAGGAGAGACCCAGTACTTC.

The V and J genes are TRBV5-4 and TRBJ2-2; TRBD1 aligns across 7 bases. V dropped 4 bases and J dropped 6; count of bases not matched to a gene: 12. Per germline, CDR1 SGHNT and CDR2 YYREEE (reference sequence). The length of the CDR3 is 16 residues. The CDR3 region is CASSPSARGMAGELFF. The CDR3 coding sequence is TGTGCCAGCAGCCCCTCCGCCAGGGGGATGGCCGGGGAGCTGTTTTTT.

This chain uses TRBV5-1 with TRBJ2-7; TRBD2 might be the D (5 bases). Germline V CDR1 and CDR2: SGHRS, YFSETQ. V lost 6 bases, J lost 6 bases, and 22 bases lay in between. There are 15 residues in the CDR3. CDR3 sequence reads: CASNYISSYGPEQYF. DNA of the CDR3: TGCGCCAGCAACTACATATCTAGCTATGGGCCCGAGCAGTACTTC.

The chain uses TRBV10-2 and TRBJ2-7; no clear D gene. CDR1 is WSHSY, CDR2 SAAADI, per germline. The CDR3 runs 14 residues. Deletions cut 3 bases from V and 0 bases from J, with 9 bases between. CDR3 protein: CASSDGTTSYEQYF. CDR3 in DNA: TGCGCCAGCAGTGACGGAACCACCTCCTACGAGCAGTACTTC.

The chain recombines TRBV27 with TRBJ2-3; the D gene is possibly TRBD2 (5 bases). V shed 5 bases and J shed 0 bases, with 18 bases lying between them. The CDR3 totals 17 residues. CDR1 MNHEY and CDR2 SMNVEV come from the germline V gene (reference sequence). The CDR3 spells CASSPLPGRSSTDTQYF. As DNA, the CDR3 is TGTGCCAGCAGTCCACTTCCGGGGAGATCTAGCACAGATACGCAGTATTTT.

The V gene is TRBV27, the J gene TRBJ2-1; D unclear. This CDR3 region has 14 residues. V was trimmed by 4 bases and J by 7 bases, leaving 14 bases between them. Germline lookup yields CDR1 MNHEY and CDR2 SMNVEV (reference sequence). CDR3 nucleotide sequence: TGTGCCAGCAGTTATAAAACCTGGTGGAATGAGCAGTTCTTC. Its translation: CASSYKTWWNEQFF.

This clone was seen more than once but under ten times. The chain carries TRBV18 and TRBJ1-2; D gene uncertain. V lost 0 bases and J lost 8, with 10 bases in between. The V gene's germline CDR1 is KGHSH and CDR2 LQKENI. This CDR3 is 13 amino acids long. CDR3 sequence: CASSPPWGGGYTF. CDR3 nucleotide sequence: TGTGCCAGCTCACCACCGTGGGGAGGCGGCTACACCTTC.

V and J are TRBV7-3 and TRBJ2-7; D may match TRBD1 or TRBD2 (5 bases each). The germline gives CDR1 SGHTA, CDR2 FQGTGA. This CDR3 contains 14 residues. V was pared by 0 bases and J by 6 bases, with 12 bases between. CDR3 nucleotides: TGTGCCAGCAGCTTAACGGGTGGGGGAAGCGAGCAGTACTTC. Translating gives CASSLTGGGSEQYF.

This chain links TRBV3-1 (or the pseudogene TRBV3-2) with TRBJ1-2; D gene unclear. V lost 2 bases and J 5 bases, leaving 6 bases between the germline ends. CDR3 size: 12 residues. The germline CDR1 and CDR2 sequences are LGHDT and YNNKEL (reference sequence). CDR3 loop: CASSQRLYGYTF. The CDR3 nucleotides read TGTGCCAGCAGCCAACGGTTATATGGCTACACCTTC.

The chain carries TRBV9 and TRBJ2-1; D not resolved. V dropped 0 bases and J dropped 5 bases, with 12 bases sitting between them. CDR3 size: 15 residues. Germline V gene sequence: CDR1 SGDLS, CDR2 YYNGEE. CDR3 nucleotides: TGTGCCAGCAGCGTAGGTGGTCGGGTACACAATGAGCAGTTCTTC. Translation gives CASSVGGRVHNEQFF.

This chain joins TRBV29-1 and TRBJ1-2; maybe TRBD1 (6 bases). Trimming cost V 8 bases and J 2 bases, with 18 bases left between them. The germline V gene has CDR1 SQVTM and CDR2 ANQGSEA. The CDR3 has 14 residues. The CDR3 coding sequence is TGCAGCTCCGAGGGGGGACAAGGGAACTATGGCTACACCTTC. Its translation: CSSEGGQGNYGYTF. Full variable domain (missing parts from reference TRBV29-1 and TRBJ1-2): SAVISQKPSRDICQRGTSLTIQCQVDSQVTMMFWYRQQPGQSLTLIATANQGSEATYESGFVIDKFPISRPNLTFSTLTVSNMSPEDSSIYLCSSEGGQGNYGYTFGSGTRLTVV.

The chain couples TRBV4-3 to TRBJ2-1; perhaps TRBD2 as D (5 bases). This CDR3 contains 13 residues. V was cut by 3 bases and J by 9 bases, with 12 bases left in between. Germline values: CDR1 LGHNA, CDR2 YSLEER. The chain's CDR3 is CASSHKLGTEQFF. CDR3 in DNA: TGCGCCAGCAGCCATAAACTAGGCACTGAGCAGTTCTTC.

This rearrangement joins TRBV6-1 to TRBJ1-3; D is unclear. Trimming left V 3 bases short and J 0 bases short, with 21 bases between. Germline CDR1 reads MNHNS; CDR2 reads SASEGT. This CDR3 contains 19 residues. DNA of the CDR3: TGTGCCAGCAGTGAGCCCTTTACCGCACGTCTCCGCTCTGGAAACACCATATATTTT. This translates into CASSEPFTARLRSGNTIYF.

The J gene is TRBJ2-7, the V gene TRBV27; D is perhaps TRBD2 (5 bases). Germline lookup yields CDR1 MNHEY and CDR2 SMNVEV (reference sequence). Trimming left V 4 bases short and J 7 bases short, with 20 bases between. CDR3 length equals 15 residues. For the CDR3, the DNA is TGTGCCAGCAGTTCTGGTCGGGGAGTCGTCATGGAGCAGTACTTC. Protein sequence: CASSSGRGVVMEQYF.

The V call is TRBV30, the J call TRBJ2-2; D unclear. This CDR3 is built from 13 residues. Between the trimmed V and J ends, which lost 0 bases and 8 bases, there was a span of 10 bases. Germline loops: CDR1 GTSNPN, CDR2 SVGIG (reference sequence). CDR3 amino acids: CAWSVLSAGELFF. CDR3 coding DNA: TGTGCCTGGAGTGTGCTTTCTGCAGGGGAGCTGTTTTTT. The whole variable domain, filled in from reference TRBV30 and TRBJ2-2, reads SQTIHQWPATLVQPVGSPLSLECTVEGTSNPNLYWYRQAAGRGLQLLFYSVGIGQISSEVPQNLSASRPQDRQFILSSKKLLLSDSGFYLCAWSVLSAGELFFGEGSRLTVL.

The chain links TRBV7-9 to TRBJ2-7, with TRBD2 matching over 10 bases. The CDR3 length is 15 residues. V was pared by 3 bases and J by 4 bases, with 6 bases of the junction left unmatched. Germline values: CDR1 SEHNR, CDR2 FQNEAQ (reference sequence). In nucleotides, the CDR3 is TGTGCCAGCAGCTTCCAGCGGGAGGGCCCATACGAGCAGTACTTC. Protein sequence: CASSFQREGPYEQYF.

The DNA for the CDR3 is TGTGCCAGCATCTCCGGGACGGCGGACACTGAAGCTTTCTTT. Encoded protein: CASISGTADTEAFF. The chain uses TRBV2 and TRBJ1-1, with D possibly TRBD1 on 5 matching bases. V was pared by 7 bases and J by 3 bases, with 15 bases between. This CDR3 has 14 residues. Per the germline V gene, CDR1 is SNHLY and CDR2 is FYNNEI.

A word on this clone: Within the sample, other DNA sequences also encode this same CDR3. V gene TRBV18 combines with J gene TRBJ1-4, with TRBD1 identical over 9 bases. The V gene end was trimmed by 6 bases and the J gene end by 5 bases; junction bases not matched to a gene: 4. The CDR3 covers 14 residues. Germline CDR1 KGHSH, CDR2 LQKENI. CDR3 amino acids: CASSADRGNEKLFF. In nucleotides, the CDR3 is TGTGCCAGCTCCGCCGACAGGGGGAATGAAAAACTGTTTTTT. Full variable domain (rest looked up from reference TRBV18 and TRBJ1-4): NAGVMQNPRHLVRRRGQEARLRCSPMKGHSHVYWYRQLPEEGLKFMVYLQKENIIDESGMPKERFSAEFPKEGPSILRIQQVVRGDSAAYFCASSADRGNEKLFFGSGTQLSVL.

This clone was seen only once. The rearrangement links TRBV5-4 to TRBJ2-7, with TRBD2 matching 10 bases. The germline V gene encodes CDR1 SGHNT and CDR2 YYREEE (reference sequence). The junction had 13 bases not matched to a gene; V was cut back by 4 bases and J by 6 bases. The CDR3 length is 16 residues. The CDR3 sequence is CASSGIAGGKDFEQYF. The CDR3 DNA sequence: TGTGCCAGCAGCGGAATAGCGGGAGGAAAGGACTTCGAGCAGTACTTC.

This clone was observed once. This chain joins TRBV5-6 and TRBJ2-2; the D is unclear. Deletions cut 2 bases from V and 6 bases from J, with 5 bases between. This CDR3 contains 12 residues. Germline lookup yields CDR1 SGHDT and CDR2 YYEEEE. CDR3 nucleotides: TGTGCCAGCAGCTTCTATTCCGGGGAGCTGTTTTTT. It specifies CASSFYSGELFF.

The gene calls are TRBV6-4 and TRBJ1-6, with D maybe TRBD1 (6 bases). The germline gives CDR1 MRHNA, CDR2 SNTAGT. Trimming stripped 6 bases from V and 7 bases from J, with 16 bases between. CDR3 length: 15 amino acids. CDR3 bases: TGTGCCAGCAGACAACAGGGTATGGCGAATTCACCCCTCCACTTT. This encodes CASRQQGMANSPLHF.

This clone was recorded only once. The V gene is TRBV6-5, the J gene TRBJ2-2, with TRBD2 matching 11 bases. Per the germline V gene, CDR1 is MNHEY and CDR2 is SVGAGI. The length of the CDR3 is 14 residues. V shed 6 bases and J 6 bases; nucleotides not matched to a gene: 3. CDR3 DNA sequence: TGTGCCAGCAGCAAACTAGCGGGAGCCGGGGAGCTGTTTTTT. The encoded protein is CASSKLAGAGELFF.

The V and J genes are TRBV27 and TRBJ2-7; TRBD2 might be the D (5 bases). V gave up 4 bases and J gave up 3 bases, with 13 bases separating them. The CDR3 spans 14 residues. The germline CDR1 and CDR2 sequences are MNHEY and SMNVEV (reference sequence). The CDR3 here is CASSYTGIRYEQYF. CDR3 in DNA: TGTGCCAGCAGTTATACGGGAATCCGCTACGAGCAGTACTTC.

The chain links TRBV6-5 to TRBJ2-7; TRBD2 matches at 10 bases. Germline values: CDR1 MNHEY, CDR2 SVGAGI. Trimming at V came to 5 bases and at J to 3 bases, leaving 4 bases not matched to a gene. CDR3 length equals 14 residues. The CDR3 DNA reads TGTGCCAGCAGTCTAGCGGGAGTAGGCTACGAGCAGTACTTC. Its translation is CASSLAGVGYEQYF.

The chain links TRBV28 to TRBJ1-1; the D is unclear. V was shortened by 4 bases and J by 4 bases, with 13 bases between the two germline ends. This CDR3 has 14 amino acids. Germline CDR1 is MDHEN and CDR2 is SYDVKM. CDR3 protein: CASSSPMGGTEAFF. In nucleotides, the CDR3 is TGTGCCAGCAGTTCGCCAATGGGAGGCACTGAAGCTTTCTTT.

This chain uses TRBV5-6 with TRBJ2-7; perhaps TRBD1 as D (6 bases). Trimming cost V 4 bases and J 2 bases, with 13 bases left between them. The CDR3 runs 14 residues. Germline CDR1 SGHDT, CDR2 YYEEEE. CDR3 in DNA: TGTGCCAGCAGCGGTGCCGGGACACCCTACGAGCAGTACTTC. This translates into CASSGAGTPYEQYF. Filled out from reference TRBV5-6 and TRBJ2-7, the complete variable domain reads DAGVTQSPTHLIKTRGQQVTLRCSPKSGHDTVSWYQQALGQGPQFIFQYYEEEERQRGNFPDRFSGHQFPNYSSELNVNALLLGDSALYLCASSGAGTPYEQYFGPGTRLTVT.

This clone was seen just once. CDR3 in DNA: TGCAGCGTCGAACCCCTCGACAGGGCCATTCCCTACGAGCAGTACTTC. Protein product: CSVEPLDRAIPYEQYF. V usage is TRBV29-1 and J usage is TRBJ2-7, with 7 bases that match TRBD1. The CDR3 contains 16 residues. Trimming at V came to 6 bases and at J to 2 bases, leaving 16 bases not matched to a gene. The germline CDR1 and CDR2 sequences are SQVTM and ANQGSEA.

This rearrangement joins TRBV29-1 to TRBJ2-7; the D is unclear. There are 12 residues in the CDR3. Germline V CDR1 and CDR2: SQVTM, ANQGSEA. V gave up 7 bases and J gave up 3 bases, with 13 bases separating them. The CDR3 reads CSAYGAFYEQYF. In DNA form, the CDR3 reads TGCAGCGCCTATGGCGCCTTCTACGAGCAGTACTTC.

The CDR3 DNA reads TGTGCTAGTGGTTTGGAGAGGGCCGGGGAGCTGTTTTTT. Translated, it gives CASGLERAGELFF. The chain combines TRBV12-5 with TRBJ2-2, with a tentative D call TRBD2 (5 bases). Germline lookup yields CDR1 LGHNT and CDR2 FRNRAP. The CDR3 consists of 13 residues. V shed 1 base and J shed 6 bases, with 6 bases lying between them.